A selection of T cell receptor beta chains follows, all from one sample in a study of regulatory T cells in long-lasting Graves disease. MiXCR, applied by TCRdb to the multiplex PCR reads, yields one record per CDR3 protein. The sample holds more than 300,000 distinct CDR3 sequences, about 18% seen once. The sequenced sample was peripheral blood mononuclear cells (PBMCs), obtained when the disease was refractory, from a patient treated with antithyroid drugs. The receptor set was obtained from a female donor with Graves disease. CDR3s include the opening cysteine and the closing phenylalanine or tryptophan. D genes are given only for firm matches. A row's size may be missing; if present it is once, few, many or a size class.

abundance,j_gene,d_gene,v_gene,CDR3nt,CDR3aa
few,TRBJ1-3,.,TRBV18,TGTGCCAGCTCACCACAGGGACATCGAGGAAACACCATATATTTT,CASSPQGHRGNTIYF
.,TRBJ2-1,.,TRBV11-3,TGTGCCAGCAGCTTAGGACTTGACAGTTCATCCTACAATGAGCAGTTCTTC,CASSLGLDSSSYNEQFF
many,TRBJ1-1,.,TRBV12-3/TRBV12-4,TGTGCCAGCAGTCCGGATACAGGGCTGAACACTGAAGCTTTCTTT,CASSPDTGLNTEAFF
.,TRBJ2-5,.,TRBV7-9,TGTGCCAGCGGTATTGGAGAGACCCAGTACTTC,CASGIGETQYF
many,TRBJ2-2,.,TRBV5-1,TGCGCCAGCAGCTTAAAAAGCGGGGAGCTGTTTTTT,CASSLKSGELFF
.,TRBJ1-3,.,TRBV6-1,TGTGCCAGCAGCGTACCGGCGGGAAACACCATATATTTT,CASSVPAGNTIYF
.,TRBJ1-2,.,TRBV11-3,TGTGCCAGCAGCTTAGATCACGGTTCCTATGGCTACACCTTC,CASSLDHGSYGYTF
.,TRBJ2-3,TRBD2,TRBV7-2,TGTGCCAGCAGCTTAGCGCAGGCGGGAGTAAGAAAAGCAGATACGCAGTATTTT,CASSLAQAGVRKADTQYF
many,TRBJ2-5,.,TRBV6-1,TGTGCCAGCAGTGAAAGTTTTCGACGTCAAATACGGACCCAGTACTTC,CASSESFRRQIRTQYF
many,TRBJ2-6,.,TRBV28,TGTGCCAGCAGTTTTGTAGGGTTAGGTTATGGGGCCAACGTCCTGACTTTC,CASSFVGLGYGANVLTF
few,TRBJ2-1,TRBD2,TRBV6-1,TGTGCCAGCAGTGAAGGGGATAGCGGGAGACGGAATGAGCAGTTCTTC,CASSEGDSGRRNEQFF
many,TRBJ1-5,.,TRBV28,TGTGCCAGCAGTCTCTCGGGTTCCCCTAGCAATCAGCCCCAGCATTTT,CASSLSGSPSNQPQHF
.,TRBJ2-7,TRBD1,TRBV6-5,TGTGCCAGCAGTTACCCGGAGACAGGGGTTGAGAGAGGTGAGCAGTACTTC,CASSYPETGVERGEQYF
many,TRBJ1-2,.,TRBV29-1,TGCAGCGTTGAATGGGGCAATGGCTACACCTTC,CSVEWGNGYTF
.,TRBJ2-3,.,TRBV15,TGTGCCACCAGCAGAGATCGAGTAGCACAGAGCACAGATACGCAGTATTTT,CATSRDRVAQSTDTQYF
few,TRBJ1-2,.,TRBV19,TGTGCCAGTACGGGGGTAGGGGTGCGCCGCGGTGGCTACACCTTC,CASTGVGVRRGGYTF
many,TRBJ1-1,.,TRBV13,TGTGCCAGCACCCAGGAAGGGGGTCCCATGAACACTGAAGCTTTCTTT,CASTQEGGPMNTEAFF
many,TRBJ1-5,.,TRBV2,TGTGCCAGCAGTGTGGGATCCCACGGCAACAATCAGCCCCAGCATTTT,CASSVGSHGNNQPQHF
many,TRBJ2-7,TRBD2,TRBV28,TGTGCCAGCAGCGCCAGGCGGGAGTTATACGAGCAGTACTTC,CASSARRELYEQYF
.,TRBJ2-2,.,TRBV19,TGTGCCAGTACCCCGCGATGGCCAGACAGTGGAACCGGGGAGCTGTTTTTT,CASTPRWPDSGTGELFF
many,TRBJ2-7,.,TRBV28,TGTGCCAGCAGTTTCCCCGGGGCCCTTTCCTACGAGCAGTACTTC,CASSFPGALSYEQYF
many,TRBJ2-7,TRBD1,TRBV30,TGTGCCTGGAGTGCCGGGACAGGTGTTGACGAGCAGTACTTC,CAWSAGTGVDEQYF
.,TRBJ2-7,TRBD1,TRBV5-6,TGTGCCAGCAGTTTAGGACAGGAGGCCGAGCAGTACTTC,CASSLGQEAEQYF
many,TRBJ2-5,.,TRBV30,TGTGCCTGGAGTTGGGAAGAGACCCAGTACTTC,CAWSWEETQYF
.,TRBJ1-1,TRBD1,TRBV29-1,TGCAGCGTAGGACAGGGGTTCGGTAGGTCTGAAGCTTTCTTT,CSVGQGFGRSEAFF
many,TRBJ2-5,TRBD2,TRBV7-2,TGTGCCAGCAGCTTAAAGTCGGGGGGGCGAGAGACCCAGTACTTC,CASSLKSGGRETQYF
many,TRBJ2-7,.,TRBV14,TGTGCCAGCAGCCGGGCAGGGGCGACCTACGAGCAGTACTTC,CASSRAGATYEQYF
many,TRBJ1-3,TRBD1,TRBV12-3/TRBV12-4,TGTGCCAGCAACGGACAGGGGCCTGGAAACACCATATATTTT,CASNGQGPGNTIYF
few,TRBJ1-1,.,TRBV12-3/TRBV12-4,TGTGCCGGAGGACATGACACTGAAGCTTTCTTT,CAGGHDTEAFF
many,TRBJ2-2,TRBD2,TRBV6-1,TGTGCCAGCAGCCCCCCCCGAAGGAGCGGGGGGTCGAACACCGGGGAGCTGTTTTTT,CASSPPRRSGGSNTGELFF
.,TRBJ1-2,TRBD1,TRBV6-2/TRBV6-3,TGTGCCAGCAGTCCGGTAATTTTGACAGGGATACCAAACTATGGCTACACCTTC,CASSPVILTGIPNYGYTF
many,TRBJ1-6,TRBD1,TRBV12-3/TRBV12-4,TGTGCCAGCAGGCCTCCAGGGGGACAATCACCCCTCCACTTT,CASRPPGGQSPLHF
.,TRBJ2-7,.,TRBV7-9,TGTGCCAGCAGCTTAGTTGGGCTGGCCGAGCAGTACTTC,CASSLVGLAEQYF
.,TRBJ1-1,.,TRBV4-2,TGTGCCAGCAGCCAAGAGAGTTTCACTGAAGCTTTCTTT,CASSQESFTEAFF
.,TRBJ1-5,.,TRBV4-1,TGCGCCAGCAGGCAAACAGGGAATAGCAATCAGCCCCAGCATTTT,CASRQTGNSNQPQHF
.,TRBJ2-3,TRBD2,TRBV5-1,TGCGCCAGCAGCCCCGGGACTAGCGGGAAGTCAGATACGCAGTATTTT,CASSPGTSGKSDTQYF